The source of this T cell receptor beta chain is a study of regulatory T cells in long-lasting Graves disease. Described time point: persistent/refractory GD, antithyroid drugs over 5 years with positive TRAb. Extracted PBMC RNA gave rise to the TCR library. Combining iRepertoire HTBI primers with Arm-PCR of CDR3 regions, the authors built TCR beta libraries. Using its own MiXCR run on the multiplex PCR reads, TCRdb lists one record per CDR3 protein. This sample has about 300,000 distinct CDR3 sequences, with 22% found just once. Germline V gene lookup returns CDR1 MNHEY and CDR2 SVGEGT. The ends lost 8 bases at V and 3 bases at J; junction bases unmatched: 8. There are 16 residues in the CDR3. This clonotype was seen repeatedly, ten times or more.

Sequences were derived from peripheral blood mononuclear cells (PBMCs), sampled when the disease was refractory, from a patient treated with antithyroid drugs. The genes are TRBV6-2 or TRBV6-3 and TRBJ2-1; 12 bases are shared with TRBD2. This TCR was sampled from a female donor with Graves disease. The CDR3 nucleotides read TGTGCCAGCGGACGGACTAGCGGGGACTTCTACAATGAGCAGTTCTTC. Its translation: CASGRTSGDFYNEQFF.